The 12 T cell receptor beta chains below come from one sample, sequenced in a study of post-analysis software for immune sequencing data. Presence of unique molecular identifiers characterized the TCR beta cDNA libraries. Via MiXCR, TCRdb re-called the PCR reads, giving one row per CDR3 protein. The table records over 150,000 distinct CDR3 sequences, about 37% of them present only once. Specimen: blood, collected after autologous hematopoietic stem cell transplantation. These TCRs come from a girl aged 5-17 years with multiple sclerosis.

Only a few counts were recorded for this clonotype. J is TRBJ1-6 and V is TRBV10-1; D not certain. Deletions cut 2 bases from V and 13 bases from J, with 15 bases between. Germline-derived CDR1 and CDR2 are WNHNN and SYGVQD (reference sequence). The CDR3 runs 14 residues. CDR3 DNA: TGCGCCAGCAGTGAGAACGACCCTGGTGATCCCCTCCACTTT. Translation: CASSENDPGDPLHF.

This clonotype showed up just a few times. The chain employs TRBV5-1 and TRBJ1-2; D is ambiguous. The length of the CDR3 is 13 residues. V shed 4 bases and J shed 3 bases, with 10 bases lying between them. CDR1 SGHRS and CDR2 YFSETQ come from the germline V gene. The CDR3 region is CASSPTRDYGYTF. Here the CDR3 DNA reads TGCGCCAGCAGCCCCACACGGGACTATGGCTACACCTTC.

The CDR3 sequence: CASSFRQGYGYTF. In DNA, the CDR3 is TGCGCCAGCAGCTTCCGGCAGGGCTATGGCTACACCTTC. J is TRBJ1-2 and V is TRBV5-1; D might be TRBD1 (5 bases). CDR3 length equals 13 residues. Trimming removed 2 bases from V and 4 bases from J, with 9 bases in between. Germline V gene sequence: CDR1 SGHRS, CDR2 YFSETQ.

The sample holds many counts of this clonotype. V usage is TRBV20-1 and J usage is TRBJ2-1; no definite D call. CDR3 length equals 12 residues. The germline V gene has CDR1 DFQATT and CDR2 SNEGSKA (reference sequence). Trimming took off 1 base at V and 8 bases at J, with 9 bases between the two ends. CDR3 residues: CSARVGPHEQFF. CDR3 DNA: TGCAGTGCTAGAGTCGGCCCCCATGAGCAGTTCTTC.

Here the CDR3 DNA reads TGCAGTGTCAAACAGGGTCTAGAGACCCAGTACTTC. Encoded protein: CSVKQGLETQYF. The genes are TRBV20-1 and TRBJ2-5; a weak D match, TRBD1 (6 bases). Trimming cost V 7 bases and J 4 bases, with 13 bases left between them. The germline gives CDR1 DFQATT, CDR2 SNEGSKA (reference sequence). CDR3 length equals 12 residues.

The table lists this clonotype with a few counts. The chain carries TRBV15 and TRBJ2-1; D gene unclear. The V and J ends lost 3 bases and 5 bases respectively, with 2 bases between them. The CDR3 spans 11 residues. Germline CDR1 and CDR2: LNHNV and YYDKDF (reference sequence). CDR3 amino acids: CATSRNNEQFF. The DNA for the CDR3 is TGTGCCACCAGCAGGAACAATGAGCAGTTCTTC.

This clonotype was observed a few times. The chain employs TRBV9 and TRBJ2-3; D not certain. Trimming took off 0 bases at V and 2 bases at J, with 4 bases between the two ends. This CDR3 is 13 amino acids long. Germline CDR1 SGDLS, CDR2 YYNGEE. CDR3: CASSVVATDTQYF. CDR3 coding DNA: TGTGCCAGCAGCGTAGTAGCCACAGATACGCAGTATTTT.

The chain carries TRBV4-3 and TRBJ2-7; D is undetermined. The germline CDR1 and CDR2 sequences are LGHNA and YSLEER. The CDR3 is 14 residues long. The ends were cut back, 0 bases at V and 1 base at J, with 7 bases in the middle. The CDR3 loop is CASSQDRPSYEQYF. The CDR3, as DNA: TGCGCCAGCAGCCAAGATCGACCTTCCTACGAGCAGTACTTC.

This chain connects TRBV9 to TRBJ2-4, with 7 nucleotides matching TRBD1. The J segment lost 7 bases and the V segment lost 0 bases, leaving 13 bases of the junction unmatched. Germline lookup yields CDR1 SGDLS and CDR2 YYNGEE. The CDR3 length is 17 residues. The CDR3 sequence is CASSVGSYRDSGNIQYF. CDR3 in DNA: TGTGCCAGCAGCGTAGGCTCCTACCGGGACAGCGGCAACATTCAGTACTTC. Full variable domain (missing parts from reference TRBV9 and TRBJ2-4): DSGVTQTPKHLITATGQRVTLRCSPRSGDLSVYWYQQSLDQGLQFLIQYYNGEERAKGNILERFSAQQFPDLHSELNLSSLELGDSALYFCASSVGSYRDSGNIQYFGAGTRLSVL.

The V and J genes are TRBV7-9 and TRBJ2-5, with TRBD2 matching over 10 bases. Near its end, the DNA agrees better with TRBJ2-7, so the J call may be wrong. The germline V gene has CDR1 SEHNR and CDR2 FQNEAQ (reference sequence). The CDR3 has 15 residues. CDR3 residues: CARSLQRGGLYEQYF. CDR3 nucleotide sequence: TGTGCCAGATCATTACAGCGGGGGGGCCTCTACGAGCAGTACTTC.

This chain uses TRBV5-1 with TRBJ2-1, with TRBD2 identical over 9 bases. CDR1 and CDR2 (germline): SGHRS, YFSETQ. The CDR3 loop spans 15 amino acids. V trimming: 5 bases; J trimming: 0 bases; junction bases outside the gene matches: 3. Here the CDR3 DNA reads TGCGCCAGCAGTCCTAGCGGGAACTCCTACAATGAGCAGTTCTTC. Translating it yields CASSPSGNSYNEQFF.

This clonotype occurred a few times. The chain couples TRBV3-1 to TRBJ2-3, with 11 bases matching TRBD2. The germline CDR1 and CDR2 sequences are LGHDT and YNNKEL (reference sequence). This CDR3 is 13 amino acids long. The J segment lost 4 bases and the V segment lost 7 bases, leaving 1 base of the junction unmatched. This chain's CDR3 is CASKGLAADTQYF. Written as DNA, the CDR3 is TGTGCCAGCAAGGGACTAGCGGCAGATACGCAGTATTTT.